Listed below are T cell receptor beta chains from one sample, sequenced in a study of control samples from healthy donors and cancer patients. Repertoires were generated with immunoSEQ multiplex PCR, while TCRdb's copy carries only in-frame clones and drops some. The sample consists of nearly 200,000 clones, about 89% of them appearing once. The sequencing sample was made of blood. Every receptor here comes from a man younger than 45 in good health. The CDR3 runs from the conserved cysteine through the conserved F or W. The D gene is left open where the match is weak. Where a row states a size, it is once, few, many or the class of an expanded clone; other rows omit it.

j_gene,v_gene,d_gene,abundance,CDR3aa,CDR3nt
TRBJ1-2,TRBV4-1,NA,once,CASSRTPGPKTGYTF,TGCGCCAGCAGCCGAACGCCGGGTCCCAAAACTGGCTACACCTTC
TRBJ1-4,TRBV7-6,NA,NA,CASSAQDGRNEKLFF,TGTGCCAGCAGCGCCCAGGACGGTCGGAATGAAAAACTGTTTTTT
TRBJ2-1,TRBV6-5,TRBD2,NA,CASSYSSGGNSNEQFF,TGTGCCAGCAGTTACTCTAGCGGGGGGAACTCCAATGAGCAGTTCTTC
TRBJ1-6,TRBV3-1/TRBV3-2,NA,NA,CASSLDSGSPLHF,TGTGCCAGCAGCCTGGACAGTGGGTCACCCCTCCACTTT
TRBJ2-3,TRBV5-1,NA,NA,CASSFSTDTQYF,TGCGCCAGCAGCTTTAGCACAGATACGCAGTATTTT
TRBJ2-1,TRBV6-5,NA,NA,CASSYGFAAYNEQFF,TGTGCCAGCAGTTACGGGTTCGCAGCGTACAATGAGCAGTTCTTC
TRBJ2-7,TRBV28,TRBD2,NA,CASTIRGAYEQYF,TGTGCCAGCACTATACGGGGGGCCTACGAGCAGTACTTC
TRBJ2-7,TRBV6-6,TRBD1,NA,CASSYGTGFDEQYF,TGTGCCAGCAGCTACGGGACAGGGTTTGACGAGCAGTACTTC
TRBJ1-2,TRBV27,NA,NA,CASSLAFTGLFGGYTF,TGTGCCAGCAGTTTAGCCTTCACGGGACTTTTTGGCGGCTACACCTTC
TRBJ2-1,TRBV7-2,NA,NA,CASSSPTLANEQFF,TGTGCCAGCAGCTCCCCGACACTAGCTAATGAGCAGTTCTTC
TRBJ1-2,TRBV9,NA,NA,CASSPAQAFNYGYTF,TGTGCCAGCAGCCCTGCACAGGCTTTTAACTATGGCTACACCTTC
TRBJ2-2,TRBV2,NA,NA,CASRSAGRTNTGELFF,TGTGCCAGCAGGAGCGCAGGGCGAACGAACACCGGGGAGCTGTTTTTT
TRBJ2-1,TRBV7-3,TRBD2,NA,CASSLIVSGGSSYNEQFF,TGTGCCAGCAGCTTAATTGTTAGCGGGGGGAGCTCCTACAATGAGCAGTTCTTC
TRBJ2-1,TRBV5-1,NA,once,CASSPSRTLTTDEQFF,TGCGCCAGCAGCCCCTCGAGGACACTCACAACGGATGAGCAGTTCTTC
TRBJ1-3,TRBV6-5,TRBD1,NA,CASSSWTGPGNTIYF,TGTGCCAGCAGCTCCTGGACAGGGCCTGGAAACACCATATATTTT
TRBJ2-1,TRBV19,NA,NA,CASSNGVRNEQFF,TGTGCCAGTAGTAATGGGGTTCGCAATGAGCAGTTCTTC
TRBJ1-2,TRBV4-1,TRBD1,NA,CASSQGILIVGQDYGYTF,TGCGCCAGCAGCCAAGGTATACTCATTGTGGGACAGGACTATGGCTACACCTTC
TRBJ1-1,TRBV6-2/TRBV6-3,NA,NA,CASSYSVGTREGPIEAFF,TGTGCCAGCAGTTACTCGGTCGGAACAAGAGAAGGGCCTATAGAAGCTTTCTTT
TRBJ2-1,TRBV5-1,TRBD2,once,CASSFLAGDEQFF,TGCGCCAGCAGCTTCCTAGCGGGGGATGAGCAGTTCTTC
TRBJ2-1,TRBV5-4,NA,NA,CASSSIASSYNEQFF,TGTGCCAGCAGCTCCATAGCGAGCTCCTACAATGAGCAGTTCTTC
TRBJ2-6,TRBV11-2,NA,NA,CASSLVLLSSGANVLTF,TGTGCCAGCAGCTTAGTTCTTTTATCTTCTGGGGCCAACGTCCTGACTTTC
TRBJ2-1,TRBV7-3,NA,NA,CATLGGSNEQFF,TGTGCCACCCTCGGGGGCAGCAATGAGCAGTTCTTC
TRBJ2-3,TRBV11-1,NA,NA,CASSTLWTGTDTQYF,TGTGCCAGCAGCACACTCTGGACTGGAACAGATACGCAGTATTTT
TRBJ2-3,TRBV2,TRBD2,NA,CASRWPTSGGVTDTQYF,TGTGCCAGCAGATGGCCTACTAGCGGGGGGGTGACAGATACGCAGTATTTT
TRBJ1-1,TRBV2,TRBD1,NA,CASSEVGTGGGAFF,TGTGCCAGCAGTGAAGTGGGGACAGGGGGCGGCGCTTTCTTT
TRBJ1-4,TRBV10-3,NA,NA,CAISEGAGWTNEKLFF,TGTGCCATCAGTGAGGGGGCTGGATGGACTAATGAAAAACTGTTTTTT
TRBJ2-7,TRBV28,TRBD1,NA,CASSSAGTASYEQYF,TGTGCCAGCAGCTCGGCCGGGACAGCCTCCTACGAGCAGTACTTC
TRBJ1-3,TRBV7-9,TRBD1,NA,CASSLTTGGSGNTIYF,TGTGCCAGCAGCTTGACAACAGGGGGTAGTGGAAACACCATATATTTT
TRBJ2-1,TRBV24-1,TRBD1,NA,CATMTGNYNEQFF,TGTGCCACTATGACAGGGAACTACAATGAGCAGTTCTTC
TRBJ1-4,TRBV3-1/TRBV3-2,TRBD1,NA,CASSQDRGGEKLFF,TGTGCCAGCAGCCAGGACAGGGGTGGAGAAAAACTGTTTTTT
TRBJ1-5,TRBV27,NA,NA,CASSFGGDSNQPQHF,TGTGCCAGCAGTTTCGGGGGTGATAGCAATCAGCCCCAGCATTTT
TRBJ1-1,TRBV4-1,TRBD1,NA,CASSQGDRGLAVDEAFF,TGCGCCAGCAGCCAAGGGGACAGGGGCCTCGCCGTTGATGAAGCTTTCTTT
TRBJ2-3,TRBV5-1,NA,NA,CASSQSAQPSTDTQYF,TGCGCCAGCAGCCAATCGGCGCAACCAAGCACAGATACGCAGTATTTT
TRBJ2-1,TRBV6-4,TRBD1,NA,CASSARTGFVYNEQFF,TGTGCCAGCAGCGCCAGGACAGGGTTCGTCTACAATGAGCAGTTCTTC
TRBJ2-3,TRBV19,TRBD2,NA,CASSIDGRGTQYF,TGTGCCAGTAGTATAGATGGGAGGGGTACGCAGTATTTT
TRBJ2-7,TRBV7-9,TRBD1,NA,CASTSPGTDPYEQYF,TGTGCCAGCACGTCCCCCGGGACAGACCCCTACGAGCAGTACTTC
TRBJ1-6,TRBV5-1,TRBD1,NA,CASSLDRGASYNSPLHF,TGCGCCAGCAGCTTGGACAGGGGGGCCTCCTATAATTCACCCCTCCACTTT
TRBJ1-6,TRBV7-2,NA,NA,CASSQGRDLISPLHF,TGTGCCAGCAGCCAAGGCCGGGACCTTATTTCACCCCTCCACTTT
TRBJ1-2,TRBV5-4,NA,NA,CASSPGGASGYGYTF,TGTGCCAGCAGCCCGGGCGGGGCTTCGGGCTATGGCTACACCTTC
TRBJ2-3,TRBV4-2,NA,NA,CASSQDPADYTQYF,TGTGCCAGCAGCCAAGACCCAGCGGATTATACGCAGTATTTT
TRBJ2-3,TRBV19,NA,NA,CASSPGLSGNTDTQYF,TGTGCCAGTAGTCCAGGACTGAGCGGCAATACAGATACGCAGTATTTT
TRBJ1-1,TRBV19,NA,NA,CATQDGSTSTEAFF,TGTGCCACGCAAGACGGTAGTACAAGTACTGAAGCTTTCTTT
TRBJ1-5,TRBV5-1,NA,NA,CASSQTTGVNQPQHF,TGCGCCAGCAGCCAAACAACGGGGGTGAATCAGCCCCAGCATTTT
TRBJ2-1,TRBV12-3/TRBV12-4,TRBD2,NA,CASSPQRGRGFF,TGTGCCAGCAGCCCTCAGCGGGGGCGGGGGTTCTTC
TRBJ2-2,TRBV6-5,NA,NA,CASSYSPGITGELFF,TGTGCCAGCAGTTACTCGCCAGGTATCACCGGGGAGCTGTTTTTT
TRBJ1-6,TRBV5-6,TRBD1,NA,CASSATGGVSYNSPLHF,TGTGCCAGCAGCGCAACAGGGGGCGTTTCCTATAATTCACCCCTCCACTTT
TRBJ1-3,TRBV27,NA,NA,CASSLRGGGNTIYF,TGTGCCAGCAGTTTGCGGGGAGGAGGAAACACCATATATTTT
TRBJ2-7,TRBV2,NA,NA,CASSSDSYEQYF,TGCGCCAGCAGTTCGGACAGCTACGAGCAGTACTTC
TRBJ1-1,TRBV5-1,NA,NA,CASSLRVDTEAFF,TGCGCCAGCAGCTTGAGAGTAGATACTGAAGCTTTCTTT
TRBJ1-2,TRBV7-9,NA,NA,CASSLNPFKDGYTF,TGTGCCAGCAGCCTAAACCCTTTTAAGGATGGCTACACCTTC
TRBJ1-6,TRBV9,NA,NA,CASSADSSPLHF,TGTGCCAGCAGCGCGGACTCCTCACCCCTCCACTTT